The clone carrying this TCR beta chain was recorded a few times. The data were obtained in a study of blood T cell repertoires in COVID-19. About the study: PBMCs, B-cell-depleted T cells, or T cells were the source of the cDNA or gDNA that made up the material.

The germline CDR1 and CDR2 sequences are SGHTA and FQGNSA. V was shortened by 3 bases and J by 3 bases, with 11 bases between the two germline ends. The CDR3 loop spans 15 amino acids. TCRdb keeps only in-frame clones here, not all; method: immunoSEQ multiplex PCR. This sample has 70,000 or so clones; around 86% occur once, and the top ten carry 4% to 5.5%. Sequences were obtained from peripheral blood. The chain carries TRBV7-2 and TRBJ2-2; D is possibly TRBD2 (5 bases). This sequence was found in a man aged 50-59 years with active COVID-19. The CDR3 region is CASSFRLAYTGELFF. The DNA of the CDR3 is TGTGCCAGCAGCTTTAGGTTAGCGTACACCGGGGAGCTGTTTTTT. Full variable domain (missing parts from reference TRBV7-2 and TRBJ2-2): GAGVSQSPSNKVTEKGKDVELRCDPISGHTALYWYRQSLGQGLEFLIYFQGNSAPDKSGLPSDRFSAERTGGSVSTLTIQRTQQEDSAVYLCASSFRLAYTGELFFGEGSRLTVL.